This TCR beta chain was retrieved from a study of T cells in Graves' hyperthyroidism and ophthalmopathy. Trimming pared 4 bases from V and 8 bases from J, leaving 11 bases between. The CDR3 runs to 13 residues. Germline V gene lookup returns CDR1 MNHEY and CDR2 SMNVEV (reference sequence). Points from the study as a whole: Blood also carried most thyroid clonotypes expanded above 0.001.

Researchers took RNA transcripts and amplified the TCR beta CDR3 regions from them. Using the HTBI primer set, a first-round RT-PCR was run on the TCR CDR3. TCRdb reprocessed the multiplex PCR reads via MiXCR and lists one record per CDR3 protein. The sample consists of approximately 610,000 distinct CDR3 sequences, roughly 15% of them appearing once. This clonotype was found a few times. What it binds is not known. The TCR comes from a woman aged 40 to 50 with Graves' ophthalmopathy. Material for sequencing was blood. The gene calls are TRBV27 and TRBJ2-2, with a possible D match to TRBD1 (6 bases). The CDR3 coding sequence is TGTGCCAGCAGTTCCAGGGGAAATGGGGAGCTGTTTTTT. Its translation: CASSSRGNGELFF.